Following are 12 T cell receptor beta chains from one sample sequenced in a study of OX40 agonist ivuxolimab in advanced cancers. Produced via immunoSEQ multiplex PCR; TCRdb's table is partial and in-frame only. The sample comprises approximately 76,000 clones, 88% of which are singletons, and about 0.8% rests with the top ten. Here the sequenced sample was CD4+ or CD8+ T cells sorted from blood, taken in a trial of the OX40 agonist ivuxolimab. Source of these receptors: an adult with an advanced solid tumor such as melanoma, head and neck, liver or kidney cancer.

V and J are TRBV11-3 and TRBJ2-5; D is tentatively TRBD1 or TRBD2 (7 bases each). CDR1 SGHNT and CDR2 YENEEA come from the germline V gene. Trimming removed 5 bases from V and 6 bases from J, with 16 bases in between. The CDR3 sequence is 14 residues long. Here the CDR3 reads CASSSQGGVKTQYF. DNA for the CDR3: TGTGCCAGCAGCAGTCAGGGGGGGGTGAAGACCCAGTACTTC.

The chain employs TRBV7-9 and TRBJ1-2; 8 bases line up with TRBD1. Trimming removed 4 bases from V and 3 bases from J; junction bases left unmatched: 13. The germline V gene encodes CDR1 SEHNR and CDR2 FQNEAQ (reference sequence). This CDR3 region has 17 residues. In nucleotides, the CDR3 is TGTGCCAGCAGCTCGCTGGACAGGGCAGCAAACGACTATGGCTACACCTTC. Amino acids: CASSSLDRAANDYGYTF.

The chain couples TRBV5-4 to TRBJ1-2; 9 positions agree with TRBD1. This CDR3 spans 15 amino acids. The V gene end was trimmed by 3 bases and the J gene end by 6 bases; junction bases not matched to a gene: 9. Germline CDR1 is SGHNT and CDR2 is YYREEE (reference sequence). In DNA, the CDR3 is TGTGCCAGCAGCTCCGGGACAGGGTGGGCGGATGGCTACACCTTC. Its translation: CASSSGTGWADGYTF.

The gene calls are TRBV11-2 and TRBJ2-3; D uncertain. Trimming cost V 1 base and J 6 bases, with 8 bases left between them. Germline V gene lookup returns CDR1 SGHAT and CDR2 FQNNGV. This CDR3 is built from 13 residues. The CDR3 spells CASSLGGSDTQYF. CDR3 in DNA: TGTGCCAGCAGCTTAGGGGGTTCGGATACGCAGTATTTT.

The rearrangement uses TRBV29-1 and TRBJ1-4, with D uncertain. This CDR3 is built from 11 residues. Germline V lookup: CDR1 SQVTM, CDR2 ANQGSEA. With 3 bases removed from V and 11 bases from J, the gap between germline ends came to 10 bases. The CDR3 reads CSVDVGAKLFF. The CDR3 nucleotides read TGCAGCGTTGACGTAGGTGCTAAACTGTTTTTT.

The CDR3 DNA reads as TGTGCCAGCAGCCCGGGACGGTCCTACGAGCAGTACTTC. Translated: CASSPGRSYEQYF. This rearrangement joins TRBV27 to TRBJ2-7, with D tentatively TRBD1 or TRBD2 (5 bases each). Trimming cost V 6 bases and J 1 base, with 10 bases left between them. The CDR3 is 13 amino acids. Per the germline V gene, CDR1 is MNHEY and CDR2 is SMNVEV (reference sequence).

This chain links TRBV28 with TRBJ1-4, with 10 bases lining up with TRBD1. The CDR3 consists of 15 residues. V shed 7 bases and J 6 bases; nucleotides not matched to a gene: 8. Germline V gene data show CDR1 as MDHEN and CDR2 as SYDVKM. CDR3 nucleotides: TGTGCCAGCACCCCCGGGGACAGGGGATATGAAAAACTGTTTTTT. Protein sequence: CASTPGDRGYEKLFF.

The chain has TRBV7-3 and TRBJ2-7, with TRBD2 as a possible D gene (6 bases). The CDR3 is 14 amino acids. Germline V gene data show CDR1 as SGHTA and CDR2 as FQGTGA. The V and J ends lost 5 bases and 4 bases respectively, with 15 bases between them. The CDR3 here is CASSPQSGGYEQYF. In DNA form, the CDR3 reads TGTGCCAGCAGCCCCCAATCCGGGGGTTACGAGCAGTACTTC.

The V gene is TRBV19, the J gene TRBJ2-2, with D perhaps being TRBD1 or TRBD2 (5 bases each). Looked up from germline, CDR1 is LNHDA and CDR2 is SQIVND (reference sequence). The CDR3 length is 14 residues. V was cut by 1 base and J by 6 bases, with 9 bases left in between. The CDR3, as DNA: TGTGCCAGTAGTATAGGGGGCGGGTCCGGGGAGCTGTTTTTT. The encoded protein is CASSIGGGSGELFF.

This sequence joins TRBV29-1 and TRBJ2-1; D ambiguous. The germline gives CDR1 SQVTM, CDR2 ANQGSEA. This CDR3 has 14 residues. V shed 6 bases and J shed 2 bases, with 14 bases lying between them. DNA for the CDR3: TGCAGCGTCGCCAGGCAGGCGACCTACAATGAGCAGTTCTTC. It specifies CSVARQATYNEQFF.

This chain joins TRBV14 and TRBJ2-7, with 9 positions matching TRBD1. Germline V gene lookup returns CDR1 SGHDN and CDR2 FVKESK. This CDR3 contains 15 residues. Trimming cost V 6 bases and J 3 bases; bases outside gene matches: 9. The CDR3 sequence: CASSRQGVQIYEQYF. CDR3 sequence (DNA): TGTGCCAGCAGTAGACAGGGGGTTCAAATCTACGAGCAGTACTTC. Complete variable domain (other parts from reference TRBV14 and TRBJ2-7): EAGVTQFPSHSVIEKGQTVTLRCDPISGHDNLYWYRRVMGKEIKFLLHFVKESKQDESGMPNNRFLAERTGGTYSTLKVQPAELEDSGVYFCASSRQGVQIYEQYFGPGTRLTVT.

The genes are TRBV5-6 and TRBJ1-1; D uncertain. The V end lost 0 bases, the J end lost 0 bases, and 6 bases lay between the germline ends. The length of the CDR3 is 14 residues. Per germline, CDR1 SGHDT and CDR2 YYEEEE. CDR3 amino acids: CASSLESVNTEAFF. CDR3 sequence (DNA): TGTGCCAGCAGCTTGGAAAGCGTGAACACTGAAGCTTTCTTT.